The rows below give T cell receptor beta chains drawn from one sample of a study of regulatory T cells in long-lasting Graves disease. TCRdb re-analysed the multiplex PCR reads in MiXCR, keeping a single row per CDR3 protein. Of roughly 530,000 distinct CDR3 sequences listed, about 16% were seen once; the top ten hold just under 25%. These data also formed part of another study, on T cells in Graves' hyperthyroidism and ophthalmopathy.

The sample was peripheral blood mononuclear cells (PBMCs), taken at new diagnosis, from a patient treated with antithyroid drugs. These receptors were taken from a woman aged 40 to 65 with Graves disease. Each CDR3 is given with its conserved first and last residue. Size values are once, few and many counts, or a class for expanded clones, and some rows have none.

>TRBV19|16|.
CASSLLNSGTLYGYTF
>TRBV28|15|many
CASNLGLAGRDTQYF
>TRBV28|12|.
CASRDENQPQHF
>TRBV6-1|13|.
CATSRQGGTEAFF
>TRBV30|12|many
CAWSVLGSAPFF
>TRBV2|14|many
CASSDSAVNTEAFF
>TRBV19|14|.
CASSQLDSYTEAFF
>TRBV28|15|.
CASSQGVGGTDTQYF
>TRBV5-6|12|many
CASTWASGELFF
>TRBV6-1|15|many
CASRGDYAGGYGYTF
>TRBV5-1|19|few
CASSLVTGQALATNEKLFF
>TRBV4-1|15|once
CASSQDGYRNQPQHF
>TRBV11-2|12|many
CASRPAGRGYTF
>TRBV2|14|many
CASSEMAENQPQHF
>TRBV4-1|16|.
CASSQPRGGSKETQYF
>TRBV12-3/TRBV12-4|14|many
CASSPGQGNSPLHF
>TRBV3-1|14|.
CASSQQGGSYGYTF
>TRBV12-3/TRBV12-4|17|many
CASSPDGGAGGRNEQFF
>TRBV6-1|14|few
CASSFGTLTDTQYF
>TRBV10-3|18|.
CAISEWGTGGNSNQPQHF
>TRBV5-6|14|.
CASSQGPASYEQYF
>TRBV12-3/TRBV12-4|13|.
CASSPWGGYEQYF
>TRBV12-3/TRBV12-4|14|many
CASSSRAEGNTIYF
>TRBV28|12|few
CASRPNNYGYTF
>TRBV12-3/TRBV12-4|14|many
CASRPPGRNYGYTF
>TRBV5-1|15|many
CASSLGLAGADTQYF
>TRBV3-1|15|few
CASSQATGTNEKLFF
>TRBV4-1|14|.
CASSPTGQGFEQYF
>TRBV9|13|many
CASSPETSPEAFF
>TRBV29-1|12|few
CSAGTGVETQYF
>TRBV20-1|15|.
CSAGSPGRQGEKLFF
>TRBV12-3/TRBV12-4|14|many
CASSLSLGGSEAFF
>TRBV5-4|16|few
CASSLGGGATYNEQFF
>TRBV12-3/TRBV12-4|13|many
CASSLWEDSPLHF
>TRBV7-3|14|.
CASSLDGGGSEAFF
>TRBV6-7|19|.
CASSYPLDTGPEKNTEAFF
>TRBV5-1|15|few
CASSPMSGSTDTQYF
>TRBV6-1|13|many
CASSEAGGTEAFF